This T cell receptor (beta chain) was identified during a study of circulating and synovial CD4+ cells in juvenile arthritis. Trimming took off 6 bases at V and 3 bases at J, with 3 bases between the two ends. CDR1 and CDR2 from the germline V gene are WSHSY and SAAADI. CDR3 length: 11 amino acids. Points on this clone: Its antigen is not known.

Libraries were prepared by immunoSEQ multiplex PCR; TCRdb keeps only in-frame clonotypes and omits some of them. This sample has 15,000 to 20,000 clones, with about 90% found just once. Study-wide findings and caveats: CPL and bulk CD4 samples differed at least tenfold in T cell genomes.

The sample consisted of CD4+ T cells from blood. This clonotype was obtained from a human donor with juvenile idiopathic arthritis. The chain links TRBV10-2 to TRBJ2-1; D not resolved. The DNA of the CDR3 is TGCGCCAGCAGCGGCTACAATGAGCAGTTCTTC. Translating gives CASSGYNEQFF.